Shown below are 9 T cell receptor beta chains from a single sample sequenced in a study of control samples from healthy donors and cancer patients. Produced via immunoSEQ multiplex PCR; TCRdb's table is partial and in-frame only. The data contain about 79,000 clones, over 85% of them singletons. Sequencing was carried out using PBMCs. The receptor set was obtained from a woman in her thirties or forties with lung cancer.

The V call is TRBV5-1, the J call TRBJ2-3; a possible D gene is TRBD2 (6 bases). Deletions cut 6 bases from V and 4 bases from J, with 18 bases between. Germline V gene lookup returns CDR1 SGHRS and CDR2 YFSETQ. The CDR3 contains 15 residues. The CDR3: CASTRIGGMPDTQYF. In DNA, the CDR3 is TGCGCCAGCACCCGGATAGGCGGGATGCCAGATACGCAGTATTTT.

This clone came up once. This chain joins TRBV2 and TRBJ1-2; TRBD1 might be the D (5 bases). Deletions cut 7 bases from V and 5 bases from J, with 17 bases between. The CDR3 covers 14 residues. CDR1 is SNHLY and CDR2 is FYNNEI in the germline V gene. CDR3 in amino acids: CASKGAGLGYGYTF. As DNA, the CDR3 is TGTGCCAGCAAAGGGGCAGGGCTGGGATATGGCTACACCTTC. Full variable domain (rest looked up from reference TRBV2 and TRBJ1-2): EPEVTQTPSHQVTQMGQEVILRCVPISNHLYFYWYRQILGQKVEFLVSFYNNEISEKSEIFDDQFSVERPDGSNFTLKIRSTKLEDSAMYFCASKGAGLGYGYTFGSGTRLTVV.

The chain has TRBV29-1 and TRBJ1-1, with no clear D. The CDR3 spans 14 residues. Trimming took 1 base from V and 1 from J, leaving 10 bases between them. Germline V gene data show CDR1 as SQVTM and CDR2 as ANQGSEA. The CDR3 is CSVEGHLQNTEAFF. Here the CDR3 DNA reads TGCAGCGTTGAAGGACATCTTCAGAACACTGAAGCTTTCTTT.

J is TRBJ1-5 and V is TRBV10-3; D is uncertain. This CDR3 has 13 amino acids. CDR1 ENHRY and CDR2 SYGVKD come from the germline V gene. Trimming shortened V by 3 bases and J by 7 bases, and 10 bases separated the two germline ends. The CDR3 sequence: CAISDRQFQPQHF. CDR3 in DNA: TGTGCCATCAGTGATCGGCAGTTCCAGCCCCAGCATTTT.

This chain connects TRBV19 to TRBJ1-4; tentatively, D is TRBD1 (6 bases). This CDR3 is built from 15 residues. V lost 1 base, J lost 3 bases, and 9 bases lay in between. Germline loops: CDR1 LNHDA, CDR2 SQIVND (reference sequence). CDR3 region: CASSIVGAANEKLFF. The CDR3 nucleotides are TGTGCCAGTAGTATAGTGGGGGCGGCTAATGAAAAACTGTTTTTT.

In nucleotides, the CDR3 is TGTGCCAGCACTCAAGAAGGTCACGAAGCTTTCTTT. Protein sequence: CASTQEGHEAFF. The V call is TRBV12-3 or TRBV12-4, the J call TRBJ1-1, with no clear D. V lost 7 bases and J lost 8, with 14 bases in between. The CDR3 is 12 residues long.

This clone was seen once. The chain combines TRBV10-3 with TRBJ2-3, with TRBD1 identical over 10 bases. The germline CDR1 and CDR2 sequences are ENHRY and SYGVKD. V dropped 6 bases and J dropped 2; count of bases not matched to a gene: 5. The CDR3 spans 15 residues. In DNA form, the CDR3 reads TGTGCCATCAGACCCGGGACAGGGGACACAGATACGCAGTATTTT. Its translation: CAIRPGTGDTDTQYF.

CDR3 sequence: CASSPPQTPSTDTQYF. In DNA form, the CDR3 reads TGTGCCAGCTCACCACCCCAAACACCTAGCACAGATACGCAGTATTTT. V usage is TRBV18 and J usage is TRBJ2-3, with D unresolved. Germline CDR1 is KGHSH and CDR2 is LQKENI. V was clipped by 0 bases and J by 0 bases, with 10 bases between them. This CDR3 is built from 16 residues.

The CDR3 protein is CASSIGQGVNTEAFF. CDR3 in DNA: TGTGCCAGTAGTATAGGTCAGGGGGTGAACACTGAAGCTTTCTTT. This chain joins TRBV19 and TRBJ1-1; 7 bases agree with TRBD1. The CDR3 spans 15 residues. The trim removed 1 base at V and 0 bases at J, leaving 2 bases unmatched. Germline loops: CDR1 LNHDA, CDR2 SQIVND (reference sequence). The full variable domain, rest sourced from reference TRBV19 and TRBJ1-1, is DGGITQSPKYLFRKEGQNVTLSCEQNLNHDAMYWYRQDPGQGLRLIYYSQIVNDFQKGDIAEGYSVSREKKESFPLTVTSAQKNPTAFYLCASSIGQGVNTEAFFGQGTRLTVV.